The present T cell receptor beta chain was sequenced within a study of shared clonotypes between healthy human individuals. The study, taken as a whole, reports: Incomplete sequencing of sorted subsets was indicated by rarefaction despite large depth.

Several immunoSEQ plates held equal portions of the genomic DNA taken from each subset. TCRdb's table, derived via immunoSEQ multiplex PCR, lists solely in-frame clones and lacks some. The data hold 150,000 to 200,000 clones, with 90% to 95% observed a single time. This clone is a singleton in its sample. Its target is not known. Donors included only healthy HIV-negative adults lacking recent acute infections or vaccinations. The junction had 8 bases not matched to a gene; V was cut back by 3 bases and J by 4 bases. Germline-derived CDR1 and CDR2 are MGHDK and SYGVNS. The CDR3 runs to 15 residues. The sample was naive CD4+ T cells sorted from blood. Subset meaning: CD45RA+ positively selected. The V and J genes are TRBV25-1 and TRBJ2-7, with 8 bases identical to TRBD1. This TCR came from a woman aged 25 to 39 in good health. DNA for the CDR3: TGTGCCAGCAGTGATATCAGGGGGCAGATTTACGAGCAGTACTTC. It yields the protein CASSDIRGQIYEQYF.